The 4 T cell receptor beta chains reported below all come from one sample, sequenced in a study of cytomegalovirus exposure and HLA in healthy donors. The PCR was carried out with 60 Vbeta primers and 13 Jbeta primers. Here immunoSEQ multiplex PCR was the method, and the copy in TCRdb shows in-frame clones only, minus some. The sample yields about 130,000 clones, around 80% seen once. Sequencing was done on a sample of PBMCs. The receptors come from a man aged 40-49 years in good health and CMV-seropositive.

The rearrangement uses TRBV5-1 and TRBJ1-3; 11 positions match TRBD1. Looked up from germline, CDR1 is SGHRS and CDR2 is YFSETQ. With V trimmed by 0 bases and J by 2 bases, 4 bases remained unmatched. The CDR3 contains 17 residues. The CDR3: CASSLGTGGSAGNTIYF. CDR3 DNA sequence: TGCGCCAGCAGCTTGGGGACAGGGGGCTCGGCTGGAAACACCATATATTTT.

The CDR3 reads CASSPGLARRAKNIQYF. The CDR3 DNA is TGTGCCAGTAGTCCAGGACTAGCGAGGAGGGCCAAAAACATTCAGTACTTC. The J gene is TRBJ2-4, the V gene TRBV19, with 9 bases that match TRBD2. The CDR3 runs to 17 residues. The germline CDR1 and CDR2 sequences are LNHDA and SQIVND (reference sequence). V was pared by 5 bases and J by 1 base, with 9 bases of the junction left unmatched.

The CDR3, as DNA: TGTGCCATCAGGAGCGGTTTGTCCTACGAGCAGTACTTC. Encoded protein: CAIRSGLSYEQYF. The V call is TRBV10-3, the J call TRBJ2-7, with D possibly being TRBD2 (5 bases). Germline V gives CDR1 ENHRY, CDR2 SYGVKD. This CDR3 region has 13 residues. Trimming pared 6 bases from V and 1 base from J, leaving 10 bases between.

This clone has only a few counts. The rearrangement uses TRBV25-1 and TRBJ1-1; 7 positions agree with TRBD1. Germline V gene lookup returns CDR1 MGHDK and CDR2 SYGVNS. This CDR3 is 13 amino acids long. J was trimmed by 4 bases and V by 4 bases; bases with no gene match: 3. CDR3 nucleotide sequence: TGTGCCAGCAGTGCGTACAGGGGCACTGAAGCTTTCTTT. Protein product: CASSAYRGTEAFF. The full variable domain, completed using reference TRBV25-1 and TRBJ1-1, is EADIYQTPRYLVIGTGKKITLECSQTMGHDKMYWYQQDPGMELHLIHYSYGVNSTEKGDLSSESTVSRIRTEHFPLTLESARPSHTSQYLCASSAYRGTEAFFGQGTRLTVV.